This TCR beta chain was sequenced during a study of neurological immune-mediated disorders. Study results and caveats: The multiple sclerosis repertoire cluster was not associated with any clinical or MRI feature, with the authors stating that larger cohorts are needed.

One entry per CDR3 protein results from TCRdb running MiXCR on the 5' RACE reads. The data hold 66,000 or so distinct CDR3 sequences, with 3.4% observed a single time. Many counts were recorded for this clonotype. The antigen remains undetermined. The TCR originated in a man between 40 and 49 years old with multiple sclerosis. The sequenced sample was PBMCs.

The CDR3 bases are TGTGCCAGCCTTCCAGCGGGAGCAGGGGATGAGCAGTTCTTC. Its translation is CASLPAGAGDEQFF. The chain links TRBV6-2 or TRBV6-3 to TRBJ2-1; 8 bases fit TRBD2. The CDR3 has 14 amino acids. V dropped 8 bases and J dropped 8; count of bases not matched to a gene: 11. The germline gives CDR1 MNHEY, CDR2 SVGEGT.